Shown below are 9 T cell receptor beta chains from a single sample sequenced in a study of CD8+ T cells in alopecia areata (dated by TCRdb to 2016 to 2019). The time point label for this specimen denotes: 20 to 30 weeks on oral tofacitinib. What the treatment or condition label conveys for this sample: oral pan-JAK inhibitor, 5-10 mg twice daily. The receptor library was made with the immunoSEQ multiplex PCR assay. RNA was extracted from all samples and reverse transcribed into cDNA as template for TCR sequencing. Drawn from immuneACCESS, this table holds only the in-frame rearrangements with V and J called that TCRdb kept. Clones are partly lost; checked studies trace under half to an unresolved V gene and leave the rest unexplained. The sample data list about 200,000 clones, and roughly 60% of these were observed just once. The ten largest clones capture over 1% of the sample. The sample here was CD4+ T cells sorted from blood, taken at week 24, from a patient treated with tofacitinib. The receptors come from a human donor with alopecia areata.

This chain joins TRBV29-1 and TRBJ1-1; D is possibly TRBD1 (5 bases). The V end was cut by 6 bases, the J end by 1 base, with 12 bases between. Germline V gene lookup returns CDR1 SQVTM and CDR2 ANQGSEA. The CDR3 covers 13 residues. The CDR3 nucleotides are TGCAGCGTCCGAGGGCAGGGGAACACTGAAGCTTTCTTT. Residues: CSVRGQGNTEAFF. Together with reference TRBV29-1 and TRBJ1-1, the CDR3 gives the full variable domain: SAVISQKPSRDICQRGTSLTIQCQVDSQVTMMFWYRQQPGQSLTLIATANQGSEATYESGFVIDKFPISRPNLTFSTLTVSNMSPEDSSIYLCSVRGQGNTEAFFGQGTRLTVV.

The rearrangement links TRBV13 to TRBJ1-6; D possibly corresponds to TRBD1 (6 bases). Trimming removed 5 bases from V and 7 bases from J, with 15 bases in between. Looked up from germline, CDR1 is PRHDT and CDR2 is FYEKMQ (reference sequence). This CDR3 is built from 15 residues. The CDR3 loop is CASSPNSGENSPLHF. For the CDR3, the DNA is TGTGCCAGCAGCCCAAACTCAGGGGAAAATTCACCCCTCCACTTT. Looking up the rest from reference TRBV13 and TRBJ1-6 gives the full variable domain: AAGVIQSPRHLIKEKRETATLKCYPIPRHDTVYWYQQGPGQDPQFLISFYEKMQSDKGSIPDRFSAQQFSDYHSELNMSSLELGDSALYFCASSPNSGENSPLHFGNGTRLTVT.

The chain carries TRBV19 and TRBJ2-1; TRBD1 aligns across 7 bases. Trimming cost V 5 bases and J 4 bases; bases outside gene matches: 8. Germline V gene lookup returns CDR1 LNHDA and CDR2 SQIVND (reference sequence). This CDR3 region has 15 residues. In DNA, the CDR3 is TGTGCCAGTAGTTCATCCGGGACAGAGTACAATGAGCAGTTCTTC. Translation: CASSSSGTEYNEQFF.

A few counts support this clone. This chain uses TRBV10-2 with TRBJ1-6; perhaps TRBD1 as D (6 bases). Trimming left V 6 bases short and J 5 bases short, with 8 bases between. Germline CDR1 WSHSY, CDR2 SAAADI. The CDR3 spans 13 residues. The CDR3 sequence is CASRDSHNSPLHF. CDR3 DNA sequence: TGCGCCAGCAGGGACAGTCATAATTCACCCCTCCACTTT.

The table lists this clone with a count of one. The chain employs TRBV11-2 and TRBJ2-7; D ambiguous. Germline V gives CDR1 SGHAT, CDR2 FQNNGV. Trimming removed 5 bases from V and 2 bases from J, with 7 bases in between. CDR3 length equals 12 residues. The CDR3 here is CASSVGTYEQYF. The CDR3 DNA sequence: TGTGCCAGCAGCGTAGGGACCTACGAGCAGTACTTC.

The chain links TRBV2 to TRBJ1-5; 8 bases fit TRBD1. Per the germline V gene, CDR1 is SNHLY and CDR2 is FYNNEI. V lost 7 bases, J lost 6 bases, and 17 bases stayed unmatched. The CDR3 totals 17 residues. Here the CDR3 DNA reads TGTGCCAGCACCGAGTACGAGACAGGGGTCCACAGTCAGCCCCAGCATTTT. It is translated as CASTEYETGVHSQPQHF.

This chain connects TRBV9 to TRBJ1-1; D not certain. CDR1 and CDR2 from the germline V gene are SGDLS and YYNGEE. This CDR3 has 13 amino acids. V shed 4 bases and J shed 4 bases, with 11 bases lying between them. The CDR3 DNA follows: TGTGCCAGCAGCCAGGTGTGGGGCACTGAAGCTTTCTTT. Translation: CASSQVWGTEAFF.

The gene calls are TRBV30 and TRBJ1-2; D remains unclear. The CDR3 has 14 residues. Germline loops: CDR1 GTSNPN, CDR2 SVGIG (reference sequence). The germline V and J ends were trimmed by 0 bases and 4 bases, with 12 bases remaining between them. The CDR3 coding sequence is TGTGCCTGGAGTGTGGGAGGGCCGGGCTATGGCTACACCTTC. Encoded protein: CAWSVGGPGYGYTF. The variable domain in full, completed from reference TRBV30 and TRBJ1-2, reads SQTIHQWPATLVQPVGSPLSLECTVEGTSNPNLYWYRQAAGRGLQLLFYSVGIGQISSEVPQNLSASRPQDRQFILSSKKLLLSDSGFYLCAWSVGGPGYGYTFGSGTRLTVV.

The chain has TRBV18 and TRBJ2-5; perhaps TRBD2 as D (6 bases). The CDR3 extends over 14 amino acids. From germline, CDR1 is KGHSH and CDR2 LQKENI. Trimming removed 1 base at V and 2 bases at J, with 8 bases between. CDR3 sequence: CASSPRGEQETQYF. CDR3 coding DNA: TGTGCCAGCTCACCACGCGGGGAACAAGAGACCCAGTACTTC. The full variable domain, with the rest looked up from reference TRBV18 and TRBJ2-5, is NAGVMQNPRHLVRRRGQEARLRCSPMKGHSHVYWYRQLPEEGLKFMVYLQKENIIDESGMPKERFSAEFPKEGPSILRIQQVVRGDSAAYFCASSPRGEQETQYFGPGTRLLVL.